This TCR beta chain is drawn from a study of T cell repertoires in cytomegalovirus infection. Study-wide points: CMV-specific HLA-C-restricted TCR beta clonotypes dominated the ex vivo response.

Worth noting for this clonotype: The antigen is undetermined.

Germline loops: CDR1 SGDLS, CDR2 YYNGEE. Trimming removed 2 bases at V and 0 bases at J, with 12 bases between. The CDR3 sequence is 15 residues long. Using its own MiXCR run on the reads, TCRdb lists one record per CDR3 protein. The data hold about 160,000 distinct CDR3 sequences, with 15% to 20% observed a single time. Sample: CD8+ T cells from PBMCs. This chain uses TRBV9 with TRBJ2-7, with D perhaps given as TRBD1 or TRBD2 (5 bases each). The sequence derives from a human donor in good health (CMV status not recorded). Some clones in this sample may be carry-over from other donors' samples. For the CDR3, the DNA is TGTGCCAGCAGCGTGGGACCAGGGTTCTCCTACGAGCAGTACTTC. Protein: CASSVGPGFSYEQYF. The whole variable domain, filled in from reference TRBV9 and TRBJ2-7, reads DSGVTQTPKHLITATGQRVTLRCSPRSGDLSVYWYQQSLDQGLQFLIQYYNGEERAKGNILERFSAQQFPDLHSELNLSSLELGDSALYFCASSVGPGFSYEQYFGPGTRLTVT.